The rows below give T cell receptor beta chains drawn from one sample of a study of CD8 T cells in Susac syndrome. From the immunoSEQ multiplex PCR reads, TCRdb called clonotypes with MiXCR, one entry per CDR3 protein. The repertoire holds approximately 200,000 distinct CDR3 sequences, with 85% to 95% as singletons. The sequenced sample consisted of CD4+ T cells from PBMCs. The receptors come from a human donor with multiple sclerosis. CDR3s include the opening cysteine and the closing phenylalanine or tryptophan. Fields, in order: CDR3 protein, CDR3 DNA, D gene, clone size, J gene, V gene, CDR3 length. D genes are given only for firm matches. Expanded clones are given a class, and other clones once, few, many or no size at all.

CDR3aa: CASSQDLGTQYF
CDR3nt: TGTGCCAGCAGCCAAGATCTTGGGACCCAGTACTTC
d_gene: .
abundance: .
j_gene: TRBJ2-5
v_gene: TRBV3-1
len: 12

CDR3aa: CASSREAGDRGNIQYF
CDR3nt: TGCGCCAGCAGCCGGGAGGCAGGGGATAGAGGAAACATTCAGTACTTC
d_gene: .
abundance: .
j_gene: TRBJ2-4
v_gene: TRBV5-1
len: 16

CDR3aa: CSVGLAGLRELFF
CDR3nt: TGCAGCGTTGGGCTAGCGGGGCTCCGGGAGCTGTTTTTT
d_gene: TRBD2
abundance: .
j_gene: TRBJ2-2
v_gene: TRBV29-1
len: 13

CDR3aa: CASSHPGGYTDTQYF
CDR3nt: TGTGCCAGCAGCCACCCGGGCGGTTACACAGATACGCAGTATTTT
d_gene: .
abundance: .
j_gene: TRBJ2-3
v_gene: TRBV5-6
len: 15

CDR3aa: CSVEDRDRQNSYNEQFF
CDR3nt: TGCAGCGTTGAAGATCGGGACCGGCAGAATTCCTACAATGAGCAGTTCTTC
d_gene: .
abundance: .
j_gene: TRBJ2-1
v_gene: TRBV29-1
len: 17

CDR3aa: CSARPQETQYF
CDR3nt: TGCAGTGCTAGACCTCAAGAGACCCAGTACTTC
d_gene: .
abundance: .
j_gene: TRBJ2-5
v_gene: TRBV20-1
len: 11

CDR3aa: CASSLASYGYTF
CDR3nt: TGTGCCAGCAGCTTGGCGTCCTATGGCTACACCTTC
d_gene: .
abundance: few
j_gene: TRBJ1-2
v_gene: TRBV5-5
len: 12

CDR3aa: CAWSVQGYEQYF
CDR3nt: TGTGCCTGGAGTGTTCAGGGCTACGAGCAGTACTTC
d_gene: .
abundance: .
j_gene: TRBJ2-7
v_gene: TRBV30
len: 12

CDR3aa: CSASPLDSSYEQYF
CDR3nt: TGCAGTGCTAGCCCCTTGGACAGCTCCTACGAGCAGTACTTC
d_gene: .
abundance: .
j_gene: TRBJ2-7
v_gene: TRBV20-1
len: 14

CDR3aa: CSVTGYNGGAFF
CDR3nt: TGCAGCGTCACCGGGTACAACGGCGGAGCTTTCTTT
d_gene: .
abundance: .
j_gene: TRBJ1-1
v_gene: TRBV29-1
len: 12

CDR3aa: CASSPTMGTGDGYTF
CDR3nt: TGTGCCAGCAGCCCCACGATGGGGACAGGGGACGGCTACACCTTC
d_gene: TRBD1
abundance: .
j_gene: TRBJ1-2
v_gene: TRBV12-3/TRBV12-4
len: 15

CDR3aa: CSARRGGTGNTEAFF
CDR3nt: TGCAGCGCCCGGCGAGGGGGGACAGGGAACACTGAAGCTTTCTTT
d_gene: TRBD1
abundance: .
j_gene: TRBJ1-1
v_gene: TRBV29-1
len: 15

CDR3aa: CASSSDRGPEQYF
CDR3nt: TGTGCCAGCAGTTCGGACAGGGGGCCCGAGCAGTACTTC
d_gene: TRBD1
abundance: .
j_gene: TRBJ2-7
v_gene: TRBV28
len: 13

CDR3aa: CASSQDRAVQETQYF
CDR3nt: TGCGCCAGCAGCCAAGATCGGGCGGTGCAAGAGACCCAGTACTTC
d_gene: .
abundance: .
j_gene: TRBJ2-5
v_gene: TRBV4-1
len: 15

CDR3aa: CASSLGPGYTF
CDR3nt: TGTGCCAGCAGTTTAGGGCCCGGCTACACCTTC
d_gene: .
abundance: few
j_gene: TRBJ1-2
v_gene: TRBV12-3/TRBV12-4
len: 11

CDR3aa: CASSPKWDSYGYTF
CDR3nt: TGTGCCAGCAGCCCTAAGTGGGACAGCTATGGCTACACCTTC
d_gene: TRBD1
abundance: .
j_gene: TRBJ1-2
v_gene: TRBV6-5
len: 14

CDR3aa: CSATLFPGNTDTQYF
CDR3nt: TGCAGTGCTACCCTTTTTCCAGGGAACACAGATACGCAGTATTTT
d_gene: .
abundance: .
j_gene: TRBJ2-3
v_gene: TRBV20-1
len: 15

CDR3aa: CASSQESGQAYSYEQYF
CDR3nt: TGCGCCAGCAGCCAAGAATCGGGACAGGCCTACTCCTACGAGCAGTACTTC
d_gene: TRBD1
abundance: .
j_gene: TRBJ2-7
v_gene: TRBV4-1
len: 17

CDR3aa: CASSARLGAVQETQYF
CDR3nt: TGTGCCAGCAGCGCCCGTCTTGGGGCAGTACAAGAGACCCAGTACTTC
d_gene: .
abundance: .
j_gene: TRBJ2-5
v_gene: TRBV6-2/TRBV6-3
len: 16

CDR3aa: CASSSFGGQPQHF
CDR3nt: TGTGCCAGCAGTTCTTTTGGGGGGCAGCCCCAGCATTTT
d_gene: .
abundance: .
j_gene: TRBJ1-5
v_gene: TRBV7-2
len: 13

CDR3aa: CASSPTGAKVNYGYTF
CDR3nt: TGTGCCAGCAGCCCGACAGGGGCGAAGGTTAACTATGGCTACACCTTC
d_gene: TRBD1
abundance: .
j_gene: TRBJ1-2
v_gene: TRBV12-3/TRBV12-4
len: 16

CDR3aa: CASSKGLAGTYNEQFF
CDR3nt: TGCGCCAGCAGTAAAGGACTAGCGGGGACCTACAATGAGCAGTTCTTC
d_gene: TRBD2
abundance: .
j_gene: TRBJ2-1
v_gene: TRBV5-1
len: 16

CDR3aa: CASSHGGPEFF
CDR3nt: TGTGCCAGCAGCCACGGGGGACCGGAGTTCTTC
d_gene: .
abundance: once
j_gene: TRBJ2-1
v_gene: TRBV3-1
len: 11

CDR3aa: CSATLTGPPYEQYF
CDR3nt: TGCAGTGCTACCTTGACCGGACCCCCCTACGAGCAGTACTTC
d_gene: .
abundance: .
j_gene: TRBJ2-7
v_gene: TRBV20-1
len: 14

CDR3aa: CAIGGGNNSYNEQFF
CDR3nt: TGTGCCATCGGCGGGGGGAACAACTCCTACAATGAGCAGTTCTTC
d_gene: TRBD2
abundance: .
j_gene: TRBJ2-1
v_gene: TRBV10-3
len: 15

CDR3aa: CSARRTGSYNEQFF
CDR3nt: TGCAGTGCCCGAAGGACAGGATCCTACAATGAGCAGTTCTTC
d_gene: TRBD1
abundance: .
j_gene: TRBJ2-1
v_gene: TRBV20-1
len: 14

CDR3aa: CASSTPGQGNEKLFF
CDR3nt: TGTGCCAGCAGCACTCCGGGACAGGGAAATGAAAAACTGTTTTTT
d_gene: TRBD1
abundance: once
j_gene: TRBJ1-4
v_gene: TRBV6-6
len: 15

CDR3aa: CASGLGLSTEAFF
CDR3nt: TGTGCTAGTGGTTTGGGCCTTTCCACTGAAGCTTTCTTT
d_gene: .
abundance: .
j_gene: TRBJ1-1
v_gene: TRBV12-5
len: 13

CDR3aa: CAWSSGAAYNSPLHF
CDR3nt: TGTGCCTGGAGTTCAGGGGCCGCCTATAATTCACCCCTCCACTTT
d_gene: .
abundance: .
j_gene: TRBJ1-6
v_gene: TRBV30
len: 15

CDR3aa: CASSPAGTDNQPQHF
CDR3nt: TGTGCCAGCAGCCCCGCCGGGACAGACAATCAGCCCCAGCATTTT
d_gene: TRBD1
abundance: .
j_gene: TRBJ1-5
v_gene: TRBV7-2
len: 15

CDR3aa: CSARAGQHTEAFF
CDR3nt: TGCAGTGCTAGGGCGGGACAGCACACTGAAGCTTTCTTT
d_gene: TRBD1
abundance: .
j_gene: TRBJ1-1
v_gene: TRBV20-1
len: 13

CDR3aa: CASSLAGGPKGDQYF
CDR3nt: TGTGCCAGCAGCCTAGCGGGGGGGCCGAAGGGGGACCAGTACTTC
d_gene: TRBD2
abundance: .
j_gene: TRBJ2-5
v_gene: TRBV7-2
len: 15

CDR3aa: CASSQGGASQASQYF
CDR3nt: TGTGCCAGCAGCCAAGGGGGGGCTAGCCAGGCAAGCCAGTACTTC
d_gene: .
abundance: .
j_gene: TRBJ2-4
v_gene: TRBV4-2
len: 15

CDR3aa: CASSVWRPSGANVLTF
CDR3nt: TGTGCCAGCAGTGTTTGGCGGCCCTCTGGGGCCAACGTCCTGACTTTC
d_gene: .
abundance: .
j_gene: TRBJ2-6
v_gene: TRBV2
len: 16

CDR3aa: CASSVQGLLAGANVLTF
CDR3nt: TGTGCCAGTAGTGTCCAGGGCCTTCTAGCTGGGGCCAACGTCCTGACTTTC
d_gene: .
abundance: .
j_gene: TRBJ2-6
v_gene: TRBV19
len: 17

CDR3aa: CASRETLALRVPDTQYF
CDR3nt: TGTGCCAGCAGGGAGACACTAGCTCTCAGGGTTCCAGATACGCAGTATTTT
d_gene: .
abundance: .
j_gene: TRBJ2-3
v_gene: TRBV6-1
len: 17

CDR3aa: CAWSLQARGGPQHF
CDR3nt: TGTGCCTGGAGCCTACAGGCGCGCGGGGGGCCCCAGCATTTT
d_gene: .
abundance: .
j_gene: TRBJ1-5
v_gene: TRBV30
len: 14

CDR3aa: CATSVQYWGTGGQGARLTF
CDR3nt: TGTGCCACCAGCGTACAATACTGGGGGACAGGGGGACAGGGGGCGCGTCTGACTTTC
d_gene: TRBD1
abundance: .
j_gene: TRBJ2-6
v_gene: TRBV15
len: 19

CDR3aa: CSARTGGNTGELFF
CDR3nt: TGCAGTGCTAGGACAGGGGGGAACACCGGGGAGCTGTTTTTT
d_gene: TRBD1
abundance: .
j_gene: TRBJ2-2
v_gene: TRBV20-1
len: 14

CDR3aa: CSARRDTPYGEQFF
CDR3nt: TGCAGTGCCCGTCGGGACACCCCGTATGGTGAGCAGTTCTTC
d_gene: .
abundance: .
j_gene: TRBJ2-1
v_gene: TRBV20-1
len: 14

CDR3aa: CASSYGTGGGETQYF
CDR3nt: TGCGCCAGCAGCTACGGGACAGGGGGAGGAGAGACCCAGTACTTC
d_gene: TRBD1
abundance: .
j_gene: TRBJ2-5
v_gene: TRBV5-1
len: 15

CDR3aa: CASSPVLGSGANVLTF
CDR3nt: TGTGCCAGCAGTCCGGTTCTCGGCTCTGGGGCCAACGTCCTGACTTTC
d_gene: .
abundance: .
j_gene: TRBJ2-6
v_gene: TRBV2
len: 16

CDR3aa: CASSLSAGSGDTQYF
CDR3nt: TGTGCCAGCAGCTTATCGGCAGGGTCTGGAGATACGCAGTATTTT
d_gene: .
abundance: .
j_gene: TRBJ2-3
v_gene: TRBV7-9
len: 15

CDR3aa: CSVAAGQGNTEAFF
CDR3nt: TGCAGCGTTGCCGCGGGACAGGGAAACACTGAAGCTTTCTTT
d_gene: TRBD1
abundance: .
j_gene: TRBJ1-1
v_gene: TRBV29-1
len: 14

CDR3aa: CSVEGQGEYEQYF
CDR3nt: TGCAGCGTTGAAGGACAGGGGGAATACGAGCAGTACTTC
d_gene: TRBD1
abundance: .
j_gene: TRBJ2-7
v_gene: TRBV29-1
len: 13

CDR3aa: CSVTRTGARNIQYF
CDR3nt: TGCAGCGTTACTCGGACCGGGGCCCGAAACATTCAGTACTTC
d_gene: .
abundance: .
j_gene: TRBJ2-4
v_gene: TRBV29-1
len: 14

CDR3aa: CASVPRTGVLSGNTIYF
CDR3nt: TGTGCCAGCGTGCCCCGGACAGGAGTTCTCTCTGGAAACACCATATATTTT
d_gene: TRBD1
abundance: once
j_gene: TRBJ1-3
v_gene: TRBV12-3/TRBV12-4
len: 17

CDR3aa: CASSLGVRGPDTQYF
CDR3nt: TGCGCCAGCAGCTTGGGGGTCAGGGGGCCTGATACGCAGTATTTT
d_gene: TRBD1
abundance: once
j_gene: TRBJ2-3
v_gene: TRBV5-1
len: 15